These T cell receptor beta chains were read from a single sample in a study of OX40 agonist ivuxolimab in advanced cancers. The protocol was immunoSEQ multiplex PCR, while the TCRdb copy is restricted to in-frame clones and leaves out a portion. The sample lists tens of thousands of clones; more than 85% were seen once. This material consisted of CD4+ or CD8+ T cells sorted from blood, taken in a trial of the OX40 agonist ivuxolimab. These receptor sequences come from an adult with an advanced solid tumor such as melanoma, head and neck, liver or kidney cancer. Both conserved end residues are part of each CDR3. The order of the fields is J gene, D gene, V gene, clone size, CDR3 DNA, CDR3 protein. A D gene is named only where the DNA matches it firmly. Not all rows give a size; the values are once, few, many and, for expanded clones, a class.

j_call: TRBJ2-1; d_call: TRBD2; v_call: TRBV11-2; clone_size: -; cdr3_nt: TGTGCCAGCAGCTCCGGAACTAGCGCCATTGAGCAGTTCTTC; cdr3_aa: CASSSGTSAIEQFF
j_call: TRBJ1-2; d_call: -; v_call: TRBV27; clone_size: -; cdr3_nt: TGTGCCAGCAGTCCCTCCCCCGGAAAGGGAGGGGGCTATGGCTACACCTTC; cdr3_aa: CASSPSPGKGGGYGYTF
j_call: TRBJ1-2; d_call: -; v_call: TRBV28; clone_size: -; cdr3_nt: TGTGCCAGCAGTCTACGCCCGGGGGGCTACACCTTC; cdr3_aa: CASSLRPGGYTF
j_call: TRBJ1-1; d_call: -; v_call: TRBV18; clone_size: -; cdr3_nt: TGTGCCAGCTCACCAGGGACGAGGAACACTGAAGCTTTCTTT; cdr3_aa: CASSPGTRNTEAFF
j_call: TRBJ2-5; d_call: -; v_call: TRBV5-1; clone_size: -; cdr3_nt: TGCGCCAGCAGCTTTGAAGGCGAACCTTATGAGACCCAGTACTTC; cdr3_aa: CASSFEGEPYETQYF
j_call: TRBJ2-2; d_call: -; v_call: TRBV5-1; clone_size: -; cdr3_nt: TGCGCCAGCAGCACCTGGCCAGGGGCGGGAACCGGGGAGCTGTTTTTT; cdr3_aa: CASSTWPGAGTGELFF
j_call: TRBJ2-3; d_call: -; v_call: TRBV10-2; clone_size: -; cdr3_nt: TGCGCCAGCAGTGATAAGGGTCTGACAGATACGCAGTATTTT; cdr3_aa: CASSDKGLTDTQYF
j_call: TRBJ1-5; d_call: -; v_call: TRBV6-5; clone_size: -; cdr3_nt: TGTGCCAGCAGTTACGCGGGATCTCAGCCCCAGCATTTT; cdr3_aa: CASSYAGSQPQHF
j_call: TRBJ2-1; d_call: TRBD1; v_call: TRBV9; clone_size: -; cdr3_nt: TGTGCCAGCAGCGTCTCCGGGACAGGGAGCTCCTACAATGAGCAGTTCTTC; cdr3_aa: CASSVSGTGSSYNEQFF
j_call: TRBJ2-7; d_call: TRBD2; v_call: TRBV11-2; clone_size: once; cdr3_nt: TGTGCCAGCAGGAAACTAGCGGGTCCCCGTCAAATCCAATACGAGCAGTACTTC; cdr3_aa: CASRKLAGPRQIQYEQYF
j_call: TRBJ2-7; d_call: TRBD2; v_call: TRBV10-1; clone_size: few; cdr3_nt: TGCGCCAGCGGTACTAGCGGCACACCCTACGAGCAGTACTTC; cdr3_aa: CASGTSGTPYEQYF
j_call: TRBJ2-7; d_call: -; v_call: TRBV11-3; clone_size: -; cdr3_nt: TGTGCCAGCAGCCGGATAAGGGGCGCCGAGCAGTACTTC; cdr3_aa: CASSRIRGAEQYF
j_call: TRBJ2-7; d_call: -; v_call: TRBV5-6; clone_size: many; cdr3_nt: TGTGCCAGCAGCGACAGATGGGGCGAGCAGTACTTC; cdr3_aa: CASSDRWGEQYF
j_call: TRBJ1-1; d_call: -; v_call: TRBV27; clone_size: -; cdr3_nt: TGTGCCAGCAGTTTCTCTTTCTTCGGACAGAACACTGAAGCTTTCTTT; cdr3_aa: CASSFSFFGQNTEAFF
j_call: TRBJ2-7; d_call: -; v_call: TRBV28; clone_size: -; cdr3_nt: TGTGCCAGCATCTCCCCGGGCCAGGGAAGGAACGAGCAGTACTTC; cdr3_aa: CASISPGQGRNEQYF
j_call: TRBJ2-1; d_call: TRBD2; v_call: TRBV30; clone_size: -; cdr3_nt: TGTGCCTGGCTAGCGGGAGGTATACAGTTCTTC; cdr3_aa: CAWLAGGIQFF
j_call: TRBJ2-7; d_call: -; v_call: TRBV30; clone_size: -; cdr3_nt: TGTGCCTGGAGAGGGGGGGCCTACGAGCAGTACTTC; cdr3_aa: CAWRGGAYEQYF
j_call: TRBJ1-5; d_call: -; v_call: TRBV4-2; clone_size: -; cdr3_nt: TGTGCCAGCAGCCAAACTCTCGGCCCCAATCAGCCCCAGCATTTT; cdr3_aa: CASSQTLGPNQPQHF
j_call: TRBJ2-5; d_call: TRBD1; v_call: TRBV2; clone_size: -; cdr3_nt: TGTGCCAGTAACCGGGACAGGGTGGCAGAGACCCAGTACTTC; cdr3_aa: CASNRDRVAETQYF
j_call: TRBJ1-2; d_call: -; v_call: TRBV7-9; clone_size: -; cdr3_nt: TGTGCCAGCAGCTTAAGTACGGGCTATGGCTACACCTTC; cdr3_aa: CASSLSTGYGYTF
j_call: TRBJ2-7; d_call: -; v_call: TRBV7-8; clone_size: -; cdr3_nt: TGTGCCAGCAGCTTAAGGCGGAACTCCTACGAGCAGTACTTC; cdr3_aa: CASSLRRNSYEQYF
j_call: TRBJ2-5; d_call: -; v_call: TRBV5-4; clone_size: -; cdr3_nt: TGTGCCAGCAGCTTGGGGTCTCAGGGCGGGACAGAGACCCAGTACTTC; cdr3_aa: CASSLGSQGGTETQYF
j_call: TRBJ2-7; d_call: TRBD2; v_call: TRBV5-1; clone_size: -; cdr3_nt: TGCGCCAGCAGCTTGGATCCGGCAACTAGCGGGACCGAGCAGTACTTC; cdr3_aa: CASSLDPATSGTEQYF
j_call: TRBJ1-4; d_call: TRBD1; v_call: TRBV5-1; clone_size: -; cdr3_nt: TGCGCCAGCAGCTGGGGACAGGAGGGTCCTAATGAAAAACTGTTTTTT; cdr3_aa: CASSWGQEGPNEKLFF
j_call: TRBJ1-1; d_call: -; v_call: TRBV5-4; clone_size: -; cdr3_nt: TGTGCCAGCAGTCGACAGGCGAACACTGAAGCTTTCTTT; cdr3_aa: CASSRQANTEAFF
j_call: TRBJ2-5; d_call: -; v_call: TRBV5-1; clone_size: -; cdr3_nt: TGCGCCAGCAGCTTGGAATTAGCGGTCCAAGAGACCCAGTACTTC; cdr3_aa: CASSLELAVQETQYF
j_call: TRBJ2-7; d_call: TRBD2; v_call: TRBV11-2; clone_size: -; cdr3_nt: TGTGCCAGCAGCCCCCGACGACTCCTAGCGGGCCGAGACTACGAGCAGTACTTC; cdr3_aa: CASSPRRLLAGRDYEQYF
j_call: TRBJ2-7; d_call: -; v_call: TRBV9; clone_size: -; cdr3_nt: TGTGCCAGCAGTCCCAGGGCGGGCGAGCAGTACTTC; cdr3_aa: CASSPRAGEQYF
j_call: TRBJ2-1; d_call: TRBD2; v_call: TRBV5-1; clone_size: -; cdr3_nt: TGCGCCAGCAGCTTGGGTTTTGGGACTAGTGGCGAGCAGTTCTTC; cdr3_aa: CASSLGFGTSGEQFF
j_call: TRBJ1-6; d_call: -; v_call: TRBV7-2; clone_size: once; cdr3_nt: TGTGCCAGCAGCTCCGGACTGAACATCAATTCACCCCTCCACTTT; cdr3_aa: CASSSGLNINSPLHF
j_call: TRBJ1-2; d_call: -; v_call: TRBV28; clone_size: -; cdr3_nt: TGTGCCAGCAGTTTATGGGAGGGCAACTATGGCTACACCTTC; cdr3_aa: CASSLWEGNYGYTF
j_call: TRBJ1-2; d_call: -; v_call: TRBV7-9; clone_size: -; cdr3_nt: TGTGCCAGCAGCCCACCCCTTGACTACTATGGCTACACCTTC; cdr3_aa: CASSPPLDYYGYTF
j_call: TRBJ1-1; d_call: -; v_call: TRBV30; clone_size: -; cdr3_nt: TGTGCCTGGACCCGGACGGTGAACACTGAAGCTTTCTTT; cdr3_aa: CAWTRTVNTEAFF
j_call: TRBJ2-2; d_call: -; v_call: TRBV6-5; clone_size: -; cdr3_nt: TGTGCCAGCAGTACACAGGGTGCTAACGGGGAGCTGTTTTTT; cdr3_aa: CASSTQGANGELFF
j_call: TRBJ2-3; d_call: TRBD2; v_call: TRBV30; clone_size: -; cdr3_nt: TGTGCCTGGACTAGCGGGAGAGTTGCTAGCACAGATACGCAGTATTTT; cdr3_aa: CAWTSGRVASTDTQYF
j_call: TRBJ1-2; d_call: -; v_call: TRBV7-2; clone_size: once; cdr3_nt: TGTGCCAGCAGCTTAGCCGGGCTCAACTATGGCTACACCTTC; cdr3_aa: CASSLAGLNYGYTF
j_call: TRBJ2-7; d_call: TRBD1; v_call: TRBV11-3; clone_size: -; cdr3_nt: TGTGCCAGCAGCAAATCGACAGGGTATAGCGAGCAGTACTTC; cdr3_aa: CASSKSTGYSEQYF
j_call: TRBJ2-5; d_call: TRBD2; v_call: TRBV11-1; clone_size: few; cdr3_nt: TGTGCCAGCAAGTTGGGACTAGCGGGAGTTGGCCAAGAGACCCAGTACTTC; cdr3_aa: CASKLGLAGVGQETQYF